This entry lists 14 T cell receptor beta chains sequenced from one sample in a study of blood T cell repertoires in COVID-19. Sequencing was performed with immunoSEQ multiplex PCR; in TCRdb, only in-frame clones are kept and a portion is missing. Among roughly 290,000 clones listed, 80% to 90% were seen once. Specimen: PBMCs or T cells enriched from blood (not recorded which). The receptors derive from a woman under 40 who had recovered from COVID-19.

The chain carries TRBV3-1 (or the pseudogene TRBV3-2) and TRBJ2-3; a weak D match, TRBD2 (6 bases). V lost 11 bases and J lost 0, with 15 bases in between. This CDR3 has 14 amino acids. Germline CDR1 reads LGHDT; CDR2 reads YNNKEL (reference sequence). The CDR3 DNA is TGTGCCGCCGGGCGCGGGACTAGCACAGATACGCAGTATTTT. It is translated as CAAGRGTSTDTQYF.

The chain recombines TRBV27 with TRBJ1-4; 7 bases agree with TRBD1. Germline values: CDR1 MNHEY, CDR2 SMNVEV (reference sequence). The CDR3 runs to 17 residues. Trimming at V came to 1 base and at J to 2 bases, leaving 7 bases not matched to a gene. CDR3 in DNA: TGTGCCAGCAGTTTATTCGCTACAGGGGCGACTAATGAAAAACTGTTTTTT. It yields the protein CASSLFATGATNEKLFF.

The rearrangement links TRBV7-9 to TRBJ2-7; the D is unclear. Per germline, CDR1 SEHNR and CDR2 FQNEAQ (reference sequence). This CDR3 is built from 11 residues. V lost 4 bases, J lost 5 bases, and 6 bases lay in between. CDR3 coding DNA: TGTGCCAGCAGCTACCACAACGAGCAGTACTTC. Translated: CASSYHNEQYF.

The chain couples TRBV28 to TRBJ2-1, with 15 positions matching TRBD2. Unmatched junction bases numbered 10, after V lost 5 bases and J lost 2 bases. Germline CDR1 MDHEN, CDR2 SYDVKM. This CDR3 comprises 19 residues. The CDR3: CASSPRTSGRAIPYNEQFF. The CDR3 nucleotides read TGTGCCAGCAGTCCGCGGACTAGCGGGAGGGCCATTCCCTACAATGAGCAGTTCTTC.

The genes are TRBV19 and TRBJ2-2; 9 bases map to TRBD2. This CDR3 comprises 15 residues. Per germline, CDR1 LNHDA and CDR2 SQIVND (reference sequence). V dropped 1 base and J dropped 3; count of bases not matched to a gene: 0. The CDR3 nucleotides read TGTGCCAGTAGTATAGGGACTAGCGACACCGGGGAGCTGTTTTTT. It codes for CASSIGTSDTGELFF.

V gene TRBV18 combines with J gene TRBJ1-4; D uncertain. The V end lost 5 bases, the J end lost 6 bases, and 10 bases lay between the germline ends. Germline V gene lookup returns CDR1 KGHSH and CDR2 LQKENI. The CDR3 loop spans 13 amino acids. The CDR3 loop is CASSAIIDEKLFF. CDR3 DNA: TGTGCCAGCTCAGCGATCATAGATGAAAAACTGTTTTTT.

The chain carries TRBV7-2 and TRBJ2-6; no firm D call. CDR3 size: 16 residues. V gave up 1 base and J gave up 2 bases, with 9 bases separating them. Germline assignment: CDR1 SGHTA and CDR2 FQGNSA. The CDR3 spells CASSLGMTPGANVLTF. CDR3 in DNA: TGTGCCAGCAGCTTAGGGATGACTCCTGGGGCCAACGTCCTGACTTTC.

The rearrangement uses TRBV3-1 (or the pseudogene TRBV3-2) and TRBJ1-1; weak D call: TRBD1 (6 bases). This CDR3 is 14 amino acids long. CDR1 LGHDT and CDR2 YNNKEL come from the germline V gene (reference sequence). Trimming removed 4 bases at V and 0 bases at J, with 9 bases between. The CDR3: CASSRGDMNTEAFF. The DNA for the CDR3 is TGTGCCAGCAGCCGAGGGGACATGAACACTGAAGCTTTCTTT.

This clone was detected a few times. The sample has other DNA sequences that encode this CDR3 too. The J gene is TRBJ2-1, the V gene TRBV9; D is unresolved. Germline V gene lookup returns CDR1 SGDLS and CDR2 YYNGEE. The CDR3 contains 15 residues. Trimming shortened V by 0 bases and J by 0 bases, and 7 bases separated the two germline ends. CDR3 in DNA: TGTGCCAGCAGCGTAGAAGATAGCTCCTACAATGAGCAGTTCTTC. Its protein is CASSVEDSSYNEQFF.

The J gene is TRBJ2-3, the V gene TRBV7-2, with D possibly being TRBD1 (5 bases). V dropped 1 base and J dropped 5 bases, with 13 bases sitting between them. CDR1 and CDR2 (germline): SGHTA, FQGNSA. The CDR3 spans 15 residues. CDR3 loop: CASSLVRPQGDTQYF. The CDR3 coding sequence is TGTGCCAGCAGCTTAGTTCGCCCCCAGGGAGATACGCAGTATTTT.

The CDR3 DNA reads as TGCGCCAGCAGCTTGAGACTAGCGGGACTTTCAGATACGCAGTATTTT. As protein: CASSLRLAGLSDTQYF. V and J are TRBV5-1 and TRBJ2-3, with 11 nucleotides matching TRBD2. The germline V gene has CDR1 SGHRS and CDR2 YFSETQ. Unmatched junction bases numbered 5, after V lost 1 base and J lost 4 bases. This CDR3 spans 16 amino acids.

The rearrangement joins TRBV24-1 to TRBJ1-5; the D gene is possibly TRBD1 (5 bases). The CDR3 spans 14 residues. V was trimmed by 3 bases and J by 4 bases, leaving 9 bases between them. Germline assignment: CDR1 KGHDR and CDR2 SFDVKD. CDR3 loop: CATSDSRQNQPQHF. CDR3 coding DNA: TGTGCCACCAGTGATAGTAGACAGAATCAGCCCCAGCATTTT.

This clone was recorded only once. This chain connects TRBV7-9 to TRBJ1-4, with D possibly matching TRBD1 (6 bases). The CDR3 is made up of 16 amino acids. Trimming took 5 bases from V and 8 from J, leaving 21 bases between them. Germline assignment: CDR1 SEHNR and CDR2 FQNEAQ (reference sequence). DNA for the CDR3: TGTGCCAGCAGCCCAGGGGACGGGGAGTTAATCGAAAAACTGTTTTTT. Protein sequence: CASSPGDGELIEKLFF. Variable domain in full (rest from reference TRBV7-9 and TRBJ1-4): DTGVSQNPRHKITKRGQNVTFRCDPISEHNRLYWYRQTLGQGPEFLTYFQNEAQLEKSRLLSDRFSAERPKGSFSTLEIQRTEQGDSAMYLCASSPGDGELIEKLFFGSGTQLSVL.

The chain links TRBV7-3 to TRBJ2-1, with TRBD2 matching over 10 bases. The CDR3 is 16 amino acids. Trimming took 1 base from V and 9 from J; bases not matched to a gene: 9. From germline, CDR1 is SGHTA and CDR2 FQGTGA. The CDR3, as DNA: TGTGCCAGCAGCTTAAACCCAGCGGGAGGGCCGGGTGAGCAGTTCTTC. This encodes CASSLNPAGGPGEQFF.